Listed below are T cell receptor beta chains from one sample, sequenced in a study of shared T cell receptors in the human thymus. Only in-frame clones appear in the TCRdb table, and some are missing; sequencing was by immunoSEQ multiplex PCR. The sample contains hundreds of thousands of clones, around 87% of which appear only once. These data were also filed under a second study, of human thymus T cells.

The sample consisted of thymocytes. The source is a boy under two years old with a congenital heart defect. Both conserved end residues are part of each CDR3.

TRBV15	TRBJ1-5	CATSTLKVETYSNQPQHF
TRBV10-2	TRBJ1-1	CASLGKDRMNTEAFF
TRBV9	TRBJ2-3	CASSPSLGAGRADTQYF
TRBV5-1	TRBJ2-3	CASSLALVLAGGPDTQYF
TRBV7-3	TRBJ2-1	CASSFVGARSSYNEQFF
TRBV7-9	TRBJ1-2	CASSLKGGDGYTF
TRBV28	TRBJ2-3	CASSFTGTVRDTQYF
TRBV9	TRBJ2-1	CASSVEPGLGGNEQFF
TRBV4-3	TRBJ2-3	CASSQLAGASTDTQYF
TRBV27	TRBJ2-1	CASSLSTTQPYNEQFF
TRBV29-1	TRBJ1-1	CSVARNTEAFF
TRBV6-1	TRBJ2-7	CASRPTGVLGEQYF
TRBV28	TRBJ1-1	CASSLGGGNTEAFF
TRBV6-5	TRBJ1-2	CASSNTGGTYGYTF
TRBV6-5	TRBJ1-3	CASRTMTGDGNTIYF
TRBV4-1	TRBJ1-2	CASSQVIGGQGPFGGYTF
TRBV9	TRBJ1-4	CASSVAVQGQNEKLFF
TRBV25-1	TRBJ2-7	CASSMGAGGPQENDEQYF
TRBV18	TRBJ2-1	CASSIDFPAGVSYNEQFF
TRBV18	TRBJ2-7	CASSPPDGEPYEQYF
TRBV4-3	TRBJ2-1	CASSQALGLALSYNEQFF
TRBV4-2	TRBJ2-3	CASSQDPAGGSLSTDTQYF
TRBV4-3	TRBJ2-3	CASSQEGVGALDTQYF
TRBV28	TRBJ1-6	CASSLCSTSPLHF
TRBV9	TRBJ2-7	CASSVEAGAAYEQYF
TRBV5-4	NA	CASSFPRGRWYEQYF
TRBV7-9	TRBJ2-5	CASSKTGKGIQETQYF
TRBV18	TRBJ2-3	CASSPRDRAHRAGTDTQYF
TRBV7-8	TRBJ1-5	CASSLIRSVQPQHF
TRBV7-2	TRBJ2-5	CASSPTWGSQETQYF
TRBV28	TRBJ2-7	CASSEPASGSYYEQYF
TRBV30	TRBJ1-6	CAWTGRGSPLHF
TRBV27	TRBJ2-2	CASSPLGLAFGELFF
TRBV9	TRBJ2-5	CASSVGSGGRETQYF
TRBV4-1	TRBJ2-2	CASSQDGLADTGELFF
TRBV7-2	TRBJ2-7	CASSLDTHRGTYEQYF
TRBV7-8	TRBJ1-1	CASSDLPGKQEILPEAFF
TRBV18	TRBJ1-1	CASSPPGTGSEAFF
TRBV2	TRBJ2-3	CASSEARHTDTQYF
TRBV11-2	TRBJ2-7	CASRRLAERSYEQYF
TRBV11-2	TRBJ2-3	CASSLRQGAVDTQYF
TRBV5-6	TRBJ2-3	CATRGTGGDTDTQYF
TRBV5-4	TRBJ1-4	CASSLEGGSGEKLFF
TRBV7-2	TRBJ1-2	CASSLDPGLGYGYTF
TRBV4-1	TRBJ2-5	CASSQETEETQYF
TRBV30	TRBJ1-2	CAWEKFRDRVERLGGYPF
TRBV29-1	TRBJ2-7	CSVIRDRVGEQYF
TRBV12-5	TRBJ1-2	CASGLGTVENGYTF